The 10 T cell receptor beta chains below all came from one sample that was sequenced in a study of blood T cells in healthy people across ages. Using a J-beta primer mix together with a sample-barcoded 5' primer, a second PCR was run for roughly 7 to 11 cycles. One entry per CDR3 protein, called by TCRdb with MiXCR from the 5' RACE reads. The sample has 1,800,000 or so distinct CDR3 sequences, roughly two fifths seen once. Sequencing was performed on blood. These receptors all stem from a human donor in good health.

CDR3 amino acids: CASSHHRNYGYTF. As DNA, the CDR3 is TGTGCCAGCAGTCATCACAGGAACTATGGCTACACCTTC. The chain joins TRBV6-2 or TRBV6-3 to TRBJ1-2; D perhaps matches TRBD1 (5 bases). Between the trimmed V and J ends, which lost 5 bases and 2 bases, there was a span of 9 bases. Germline CDR1 is MNHEY and CDR2 is SVGEGT. The CDR3 has 13 residues.

To note about this clonotype: It is unclear where the CDR3 begins or ends on the DNA, so no DNA is shown, and the CDR3 is as TCRdb lists it. The CDR3 sequence is CASSLVGSGANVRTF. V is TRBV7-9 and J is TRBJ2-6. The CDR3 extends over 15 residues, inclusive of both ends. The germline CDR1 and CDR2 sequences are SEHNR and FQNEAQ (reference sequence).

In DNA, the CDR3 is TGTGCCAGCAGCGCGACCGGGACAGGGGGCACTGAAGCTTTCTTT. Amino acid sequence: CASSATGTGGTEAFF. V and J are TRBV9 and TRBJ1-1; TRBD1 matches 11 bases. V dropped 3 bases and J dropped 4; count of bases not matched to a gene: 5. The CDR3 covers 15 residues. CDR1 is SGDLS, CDR2 YYNGEE, per germline.

The chain joins TRBV14 to TRBJ1-4, with TRBD1 as a possible D gene (5 bases). This CDR3 region has 13 residues. Per the germline V gene, CDR1 is SGHDN and CDR2 is FVKESK. As DNA, the CDR3 is TGTGATCCCTGGGGGTTCTATAATGAAAAACTGTTTTTT. Protein: CDPWGFYNEKLFF.

The V gene is TRBV12-3 or TRBV12-4, the J gene TRBJ2-3; 7 bases align to TRBD2. The CDR3 is 17 amino acids. Trimming cost V 1 base and J 0 bases; bases outside gene matches: 7. The CDR3 bases are TGTGCCAGCAGTTTAGAGGTTTGGCGGGGGAGCACAGATACGCAGTATTTT. This translates into CASSLEVWRGSTDTQYF.

The rearrangement links TRBV19 to TRBJ2-1; D unclear. V dropped 3 bases and J dropped 0 bases, with 9 bases sitting between them. Germline V gives CDR1 LNHDA, CDR2 SQIVND (reference sequence). The length of the CDR3 is 15 residues. The CDR3 region is CASSMTSSSYNEQFF. The DNA of the CDR3 is TGTGCCAGTAGTATGACGTCAAGCTCCTACAATGAGCAGTTCTTC.

This clonotype was counted a few times. The gene calls are TRBV15 and TRBJ2-4, with D possibly called TRBD1 or TRBD2 (6 bases each). Trimming removed 0 bases at V and 12 bases at J, with 21 bases between. The CDR3 loop spans 16 amino acids. The germline V gene encodes CDR1 LNHNV and CDR2 YYDKDF (reference sequence). In nucleotides, the CDR3 is TGTGCCACCAGCAGAGAAGACAGGAAGGGAGGATCAGATCAGTACTTC. This sequence encodes CATSREDRKGGSDQYF.

Only a few counts were recorded for this clonotype. V gene TRBV12-3 or TRBV12-4 combines with J gene TRBJ1-1, with D unresolved. The CDR3 is 13 amino acids. Trimming pared 3 bases from V and 7 bases from J, leaving 12 bases between. CDR3 sequence: CASSFGGRLEAFF. CDR3 nucleotides: TGTGCCAGCAGTTTCGGTGGCCGCCTTGAAGCTTTCTTT.

This clonotype was detected only a few times. The chain carries TRBV11-2 and TRBJ2-7, with no clear D. This CDR3 comprises 15 residues. V lost 5 bases, J lost 0 bases, and 14 bases lay in between. Per the germline V gene, CDR1 is SGHAT and CDR2 is FQNNGV. CDR3 residues: CASSLSLGLSYEQYF. The DNA for the CDR3 is TGTGCCAGCAGCCTCTCTCTTGGCCTCTCCTACGAGCAGTACTTC.

The CDR3 sequence: CASGGTGGKDNEQFF. CDR3 bases: TGTGCCAGCGGGGGCACAGGGGGTAAGGACAATGAGCAGTTCTTC. The chain employs TRBV6-6 and TRBJ2-1; 8 bases agree with TRBD1. V was pared by 8 bases and J by 5 bases, with 11 bases of the junction left unmatched. The CDR3 extends over 15 amino acids. Per germline, CDR1 MNHNY and CDR2 SVGAGI (reference sequence).